This T cell receptor beta chain is from a study of T cell repertoires in cytomegalovirus infection (dated by TCRdb to the late 2010s). About the investigation overall: Because public TCR beta signatures pointed to carriage of CMV infection together with the matching HLA type, the HLA type of each donor mattered for the analysis.

TCRdb shows the sequencer as Illumina HiSeq 1500. TCRdb passed the public sequencing reads through fastp at Q25 and MiXCR, retaining productive beta sequences. Identical CDR3 proteins give one entry, which carries the most common genes and DNA. The sample table records some 150,000 distinct CDR3 sequences; around 22% of these occur just once. Around 9.9% of the sample is in the top ten clones. The CDR3 contains 17 residues, cysteine and phenylalanine counted. The DNA shown is the 51-base CDR3, in frame from base 1. The V end loses 4 bases and the J end loses 3 bases, and a stretch of 21 bases separates them. Results and caveats for the whole study, not just this receptor: In the ex vivo response, HLA-C-restricted CMV-specific TCR beta clonotypes were dominant, and in two of eight donors the single most frequent clonotype came from this HLA-C-restricted group. In both this cohort and an independent roughly 400-donor cohort, the cumulative frequency of public TCR beta family members distinguished carriers of CMV infection plus the relevant HLA type.

This clonotype was found a few times. The target of this receptor is not known. No much larger clone exists at a distance of one base, and base qualities are not known. The sample was PBMCs. The receptor's source is a human donor in good health (CMV status not recorded). Some clones in this sample may be carry-over from other donors' samples. Recombination connected TRBV12-3 or TRBV12-4 to TRBJ1-2; the D gene is unclear. The CDR3 region reads CASSSPREARTDYGYTF. In nucleotide form, the sequence is TGTGCCAGCAGTTCGCCCCGGGAAGCACGAACGGACTATGGCTACACCTTC.